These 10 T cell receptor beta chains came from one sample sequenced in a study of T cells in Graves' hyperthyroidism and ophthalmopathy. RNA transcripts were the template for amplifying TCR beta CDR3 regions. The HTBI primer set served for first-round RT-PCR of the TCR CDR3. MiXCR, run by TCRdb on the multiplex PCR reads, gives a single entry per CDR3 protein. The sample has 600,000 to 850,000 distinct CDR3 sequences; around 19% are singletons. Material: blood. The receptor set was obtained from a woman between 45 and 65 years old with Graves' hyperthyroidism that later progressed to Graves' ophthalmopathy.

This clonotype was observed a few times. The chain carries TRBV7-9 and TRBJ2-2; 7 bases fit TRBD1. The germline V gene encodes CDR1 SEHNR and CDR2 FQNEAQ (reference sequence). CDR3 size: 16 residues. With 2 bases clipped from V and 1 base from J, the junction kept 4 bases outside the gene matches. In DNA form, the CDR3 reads TGTGCCAGCAGCTTAATGGGACAGAAGAACACCGGGGAGCTGTTTTTT. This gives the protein CASSLMGQKNTGELFF.

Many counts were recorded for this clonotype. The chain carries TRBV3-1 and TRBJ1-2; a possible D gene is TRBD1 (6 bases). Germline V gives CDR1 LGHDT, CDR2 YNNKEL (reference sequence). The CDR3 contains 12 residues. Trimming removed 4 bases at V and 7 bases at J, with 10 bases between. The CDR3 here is CASSLTGLGYTF. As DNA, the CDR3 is TGTGCCAGCAGCCTAACAGGGCTTGGCTACACCTTC.

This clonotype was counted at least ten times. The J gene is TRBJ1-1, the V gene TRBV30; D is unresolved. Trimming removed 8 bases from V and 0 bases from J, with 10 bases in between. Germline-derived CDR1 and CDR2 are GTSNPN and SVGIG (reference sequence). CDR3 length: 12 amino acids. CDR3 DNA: TGTGCCGGGCGGGTCATGAACACTGAAGCTTTCTTT. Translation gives CAGRVMNTEAFF.

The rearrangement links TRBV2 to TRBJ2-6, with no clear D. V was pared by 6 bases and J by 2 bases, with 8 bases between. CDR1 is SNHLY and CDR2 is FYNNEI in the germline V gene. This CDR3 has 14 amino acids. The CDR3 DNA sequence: TGTGCCAGCAGAGGAGATACTGGGGCCAACGTCCTGACTTTC. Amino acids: CASRGDTGANVLTF.

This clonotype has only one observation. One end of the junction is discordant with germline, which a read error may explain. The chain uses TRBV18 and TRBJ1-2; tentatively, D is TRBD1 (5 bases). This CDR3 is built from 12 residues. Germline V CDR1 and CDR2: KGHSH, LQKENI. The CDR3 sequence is CAGSPDSYGYTF. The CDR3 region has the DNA TGTGCCGGCTCGCCCGACAGCTATGGCTACACCTTC.

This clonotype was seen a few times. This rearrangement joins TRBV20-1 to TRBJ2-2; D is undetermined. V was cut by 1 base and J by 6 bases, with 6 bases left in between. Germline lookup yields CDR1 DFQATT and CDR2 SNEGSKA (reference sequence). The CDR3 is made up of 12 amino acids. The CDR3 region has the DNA TGCAGTGCTAGAGGAACTGCCGGGGAGCTGTTTTTT. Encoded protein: CSARGTAGELFF.

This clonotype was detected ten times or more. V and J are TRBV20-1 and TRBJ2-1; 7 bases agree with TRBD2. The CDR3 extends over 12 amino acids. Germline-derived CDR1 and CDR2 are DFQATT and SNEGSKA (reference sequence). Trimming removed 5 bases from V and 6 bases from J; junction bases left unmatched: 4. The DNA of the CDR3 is TGCAGTGCTTGGGCTAGCGGCAATGAGCAGTTCTTC. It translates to CSAWASGNEQFF.

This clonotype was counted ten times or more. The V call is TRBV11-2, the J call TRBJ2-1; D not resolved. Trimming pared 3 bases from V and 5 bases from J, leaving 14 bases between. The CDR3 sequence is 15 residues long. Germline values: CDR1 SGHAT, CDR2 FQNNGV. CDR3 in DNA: TGTGCCAGCAGCTTGATCGGCAGGTCCCACAATGAGCAGTTCTTC. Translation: CASSLIGRSHNEQFF.

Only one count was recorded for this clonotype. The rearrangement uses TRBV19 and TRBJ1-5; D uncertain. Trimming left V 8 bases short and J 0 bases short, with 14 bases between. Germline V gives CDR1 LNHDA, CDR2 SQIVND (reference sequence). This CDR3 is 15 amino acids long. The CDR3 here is CASALEVSSNQPQHF. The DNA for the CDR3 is TGTGCCAGTGCGCTGGAGGTTAGTAGCAATCAGCCCCAGCATTTT. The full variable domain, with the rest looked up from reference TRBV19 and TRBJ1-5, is DGGITQSPKYLFRKEGQNVTLSCEQNLNHDAMYWYRQDPGQGLRLIYYSQIVNDFQKGDIAEGYSVSREKKESFPLTVTSAQKNPTAFYLCASALEVSSNQPQHFGDGTRLSIL.

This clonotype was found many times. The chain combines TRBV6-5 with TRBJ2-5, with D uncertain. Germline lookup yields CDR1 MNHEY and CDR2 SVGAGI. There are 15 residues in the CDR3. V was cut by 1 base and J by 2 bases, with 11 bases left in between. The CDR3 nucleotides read TGTGCCAGCAGTTACTTAGCACGTAGGCAAGAGACCCAGTACTTC. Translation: CASSYLARRQETQYF.